This T cell receptor beta chain was sequenced during a study of radiotherapy plus CTLA-4 blockade in lung cancer. The study's findings and limits: Among blood TCR repertoires after radiotherapy plus ipilimumab, tumor-derived clones expanded. Early shifts in blood T cell clones, with interferon-beta, reportedly predicted response best.

The CDR3 length is 15 residues. Germline assignment: CDR1 SGHRS and CDR2 YFSETQ. The ends lost 1 base at V and 2 bases at J; junction bases unmatched: 5. Comment on this clone: What it binds is not known.

The assay was immunoSEQ multiplex PCR, and TCRdb's table has in-frame clones only and misses some. The repertoire has 45,000 to 55,000 clones, approximately 76% of them found once; the top ten carry more than 9.5%. Focal radiation and CTLA-4 blockade (ipilimumab) were tested in chemo-refractory metastatic non-small-cell lung cancer patients. The clonotype originates from a human donor with non-small cell lung cancer who had stable disease on radiotherapy plus ipilimumab. The chain links TRBV5-1 to TRBJ1-2; 7 bases match TRBD1. The sample here was peripheral blood, taken from a patient treated with radiotherapy plus ipilimumab. The DNA of the CDR3 is TGCGCCAGCAGCTTGTTAGTAGGGGGCAACTATGGCTACACCTTC. Translating gives CASSLLVGGNYGYTF.